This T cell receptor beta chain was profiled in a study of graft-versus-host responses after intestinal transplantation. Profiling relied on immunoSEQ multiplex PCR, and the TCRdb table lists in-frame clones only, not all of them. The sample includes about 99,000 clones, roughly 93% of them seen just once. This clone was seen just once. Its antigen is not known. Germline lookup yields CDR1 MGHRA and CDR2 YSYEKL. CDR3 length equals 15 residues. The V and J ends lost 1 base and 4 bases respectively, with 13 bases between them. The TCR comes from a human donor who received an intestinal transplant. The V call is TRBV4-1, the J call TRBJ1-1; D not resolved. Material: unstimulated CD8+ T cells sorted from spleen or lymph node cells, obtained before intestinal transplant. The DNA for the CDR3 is TGCGCCAGCAGCCAAGTGGTAGGACGGGTCACTGAAGCTTTCTTT. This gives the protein CASSQVVGRVTEAFF.